These T cell receptor beta chains were read from a single sample in a study of blood T cells in healthy people across ages. TCRdb passed the 5' RACE reads through MiXCR, listing each CDR3 protein once. The sample contains approximately 800,000 distinct CDR3 sequences, 30% to 45% of which appear only once. The sample taken for sequencing was blood. Receptors originate from a man between 18 and 29 years old in good health. The CDR3 runs from the conserved cysteine through the conserved F or W. A D gene is named only where the DNA matches it firmly. Expanded clones get a size class; other rows say once, few or many, or leave the size out.

once	-	TRBV15	TRBJ1-3	CATSRDKGVADTIYF	TGTGCCACCAGCAGAGATAAAGGGGTCGCGGACACCATATATTTT
few	-	TRBV10-2	TRBJ2-7	CASSEDSTYGGEQYF	TGCGCCAGCAGTGAGGACAGCACCTATGGAGGCGAGCAGTACTTC
few	-	TRBV20-1	TRBJ1-2	CSALGPNYGYTF	TGCAGTGCTCTCGGACCGAACTATGGCTACACCTTC
-	TRBD1	TRBV6-2/TRBV6-3	TRBJ2-4	CASSYTKGGVERNIQYF	TGTGCCAGCAGTTACACTAAAGGGGGCGTGGAGAGAAACATTCAGTACTTC
few	-	TRBV5-1	TRBJ1-2	CASSGSGLNESNYGYTF	TGCGCCAGCAGCGGATCCGGGCTCAATGAATCTAACTATGGCTACACCTTC
few	-	TRBV4-3	TRBJ2-3	CASSQEWGVTDTQYF	TGCGCCAGCAGCCAAGAATGGGGGGTTACAGATACGCAGTATTTT
-	-	TRBV4-3	TRBJ2-5	CASSLFLGEETQYF	TGCGCCAGCAGCCTTTTCCTTGGGGAAGAGACCCAGTACTTC
-	TRBD1	TRBV20-1	TRBJ2-5	CSARSGTGSQETQYF	TGCAGTGCTAGATCCGGGACAGGGAGCCAAGAGACCCAGTACTTC
-	-	TRBV24-1	TRBJ2-2	CATSDLYAGNTGELFF	TGTGCCACCAGTGATTTGTACGCAGGGAACACCGGGGAGCTGTTTTTT
-	TRBD1	TRBV2	TRBJ1-5	CASSEMAGGLQPQHF	TGTGCCAGCAGTGAGATGGCAGGGGGTCTACAGCCCCAGCATTTT
-	-	TRBV28	TRBJ1-2	CASSVVGVRNGYTF	TGTGCCAGCAGTGTCGTTGGAGTAAGAAATGGCTACACCTTC
few	TRBD2	TRBV11-2	TRBJ2-3	CASSTTKTSGGPTDTQYF	TGTGCCAGCAGCACAACCAAAACTAGCGGGGGCCCCACAGATACGCAGTATTTT
-	TRBD1	TRBV20-1	TRBJ2-1	CSAPGTGRHNEQFF	TGCAGTGCTCCCGGGACAGGACGCCACAATGAGCAGTTCTTC
-	-	TRBV10-3	TRBJ2-2	CAINGGNTGELFF	TGTGCCATCAATGGGGGCAACACCGGGGAGCTGTTTTTT
-	-	TRBV20-1	TRBJ1-1	CSALGRGGTEAFF	TGCAGTGCATTAGGGAGGGGCGGAACTGAAGCTTTCTTT
-	TRBD1	TRBV29-1	TRBJ2-7	CSVEDRRTGGYEQYF	TGCAGCGTTGAGGATAGAAGGACAGGGGGGTACGAGCAGTACTTC
few	TRBD1	TRBV25-1	TRBJ1-1	CASSEPDRGDTEAFF	TGTGCCAGCAGTGAACCCGACAGGGGGGACACTGAAGCTTTCTTT
few	TRBD1	TRBV15	TRBJ1-2	CATSRDPDRDYGYTF	TGTGCCACCAGCAGAGATCCGGACAGGGACTATGGCTACACCTTC
-	-	TRBV29-1	TRBJ2-5	CSVEGSASLMVGEQYF	TGCAGCGTTGAAGGCTCCGCCTCCTTAATGGTAGGGGAGCAGTACTTC
few	-	TRBV20-1	TRBJ2-7	CSAIRSDVADYEQYF	TGCAGTGCTATACGATCCGACGTCGCTGACTACGAGCAGTACTTC
few	-	TRBV29-1	TRBJ2-3	CSVDLDGSTDTQYF	TGCAGCGTTGACCTGGACGGGTCCACAGATACGCAGTATTTT
few	TRBD2	TRBV6-6	TRBJ2-7	CASSYRPGLADPYEQYF	TGTGCCAGCAGTTACCGCCCGGGACTAGCGGACCCCTACGAGCAGTACTTC
many	-	TRBV15	TRBJ1-5	CATSRDARSNQPQHF	TGTGCCACCAGCAGAGATGCCAGGAGCAATCAGCCCCAGCATTTT
many	-	TRBV5-1	TRBJ2-1	CASSLERGSEQFF	TGCGCCAGCAGCTTGGAAAGGGGTAGTGAGCAGTTCTTC
few	TRBD1	TRBV12-3/TRBV12-4	TRBJ1-5	CASSFRLGDRDRGGFQPQHF	TGTGCCAGCAGTTTCCGGTTGGGGGACCGGGACAGGGGGGGTTTTCAGCCCCAGCATTTT
-	-	TRBV12-3/TRBV12-4	TRBJ2-7	CASSPSRDEQYF	TGTGCCAGCAGTCCCTCTCGGGACGAGCAGTACTTC
few	-	TRBV20-1	TRBJ1-5	CSASADSNQPQHF	TGCAGTGCTAGCGCAGATAGCAATCAGCCCCAGCATTTT
few	-	TRBV20-1	TRBJ2-5	CSARGSLDSEQYF	TGCAGTGCTAGAGGGAGCCTAGACAGTGAGCAGTACTTC
-	-	TRBV6-2/TRBV6-3	TRBJ1-2	CASSLGQDYNYGYTF	TGTGCCAGCAGTCTGGGACAAGATTACAACTATGGCTACACCTTC